These T cell receptor beta chains were read from a single sample in a study of blood T cell repertoires in COVID-19. The table came from immunoSEQ multiplex PCR; TCRdb's copy has only in-frame clones and leaves some out. The profile covers about 250,000 clones, with 80% to 90% appearing a single time and approximately 5.4% taken by the ten largest. Source material: peripheral blood. The source of these receptors is an elderly man with acute or convalescent COVID-19. CDR3s leave out the opening cysteine and the closing phenylalanine or tryptophan. The D gene is left open where the match is weak.

v_call,d_call,j_call,cdr3_aa
TRBV11-1,TRBD2,TRBJ2-1,ASSRASGNNEQF
TRBV7-5,NA,TRBJ1-6,ARSFDGKDNSPLH
TRBV4-1,NA,TRBJ2-1,ASSQVDSLYNEQF
TRBV6-1,TRBD2,TRBJ2-1,ASSELAGALNEQF
TRBV5-1,TRBD2,TRBJ2-1,ASSPVGLAGGSEQF
TRBV27,TRBD1,TRBJ2-5,ASSHRGRWETQY
TRBV28,TRBD2,TRBJ2-5,ASSIGGGGQETQY
TRBV11-3,TRBD2,TRBJ2-5,ASSWGLAGVEETQY
TRBV5-6,NA,TRBJ2-1,ASSPRVDEQF
TRBV4-1,NA,TRBJ1-4,ASSQDPGGLHEKLF
TRBV28,TRBD1,TRBJ2-7,ASSLSPDRGHEQY
TRBV5-1,TRBD1,TRBJ2-6,ASSLATGGLFVLT
TRBV27,TRBD1,TRBJ1-2,ASSRDRGYGYT
TRBV6-5,NA,TRBJ1-3,ASSYGTISGNTIY
TRBV5-8,TRBD1,TRBJ1-2,ASSLGDRVPEGYT
TRBV10-3,NA,TRBJ2-5,AISDTQGMGETQY
TRBV9,TRBD2,TRBJ2-3,ASSVASSGASTDTQY
TRBV5-4,NA,TRBJ2-7,ASSLGQGGAYEQY
TRBV2,NA,TRBJ2-3,ASSGQVRTDTQY
TRBV11-2,TRBD1,TRBJ2-5,ASSGPGQGFETQY
TRBV5-1,NA,TRBJ1-5,ASSLKGGSNQPQH
TRBV18,TRBD1,TRBJ1-1,ASSQNQGAMDTEAF
TRBV4-2,TRBD2,TRBJ2-5,ASSLGAGERQETQY
TRBV5-1,NA,TRBJ2-2,ASSLDTPQTGELF
TRBV11-2,NA,TRBJ2-5,ASSAGAGAQY
TRBV7-8,TRBD1,TRBJ2-3,ASSPTGTGWY
TRBV27,TRBD1,TRBJ1-5,ASSYTGAGQPQH
TRBV28,NA,TRBJ1-2,ASSVQGAGYT
TRBV23-1,NA,TRBJ1-4,ASSQSWTPHEKLF
TRBV7-8,NA,TRBJ1-5,ASSLVGGFFDQPQH
TRBV5-1,TRBD2,TRBJ2-3,ASRSGSSGSTDTQY
TRBV18,NA,TRBJ2-3,ASSPGWQGTNTDTQY
TRBV19,NA,TRBJ1-3,ASSIESGNTIY
TRBV19,NA,TRBJ1-6,ASSVSSYNSPLH
TRBV5-4,NA,TRBJ2-7,ASSLRGYYEQY
TRBV5-1,NA,TRBJ2-5,ASSLAGGANQETQY
TRBV9,TRBD2,TRBJ2-7,ASSVAGGRVDEQY
TRBV28,TRBD1,TRBJ1-5,ASSLLQGHQPQH
TRBV7-9,NA,TRBJ2-3,ASSPGLATQY
TRBV5-5,TRBD1,TRBJ1-4,ASSILQGAYEKLF
TRBV19,TRBD1,TRBJ2-6,ASSGTGGGANVLT
TRBV2,NA,TRBJ1-5,ASNNGYRGDNQPQH
TRBV4-2,NA,TRBJ1-4,ASAPGVGVNEKLF
TRBV5-4,TRBD1,TRBJ2-1,ASSLLQGVNEQF
TRBV2,TRBD2,TRBJ2-5,ASSVGIAGAETQY
TRBV11-2,TRBD1,TRBJ1-1,ASTEWRTGGMNTEAF
TRBV30,NA,TRBJ2-2,AWSKNTGELF
TRBV5-8,NA,TRBJ2-3,ASSGGQRSGTQY